The 28 T cell receptor beta chains reported below all come from one sample, sequenced in a study of T-cell memory formation after mild COVID-19. MiXCR, applied by TCRdb to the 5' RACE reads, yields one record per CDR3 protein. The data contain about 180,000 distinct CDR3 sequences, about 18% of them seen just once; the ten biggest clones take up around 3.9%. Sequencing was performed on PBMCs or a T cell subset sorted from them (not recorded which). The receptors originated from a man younger than 35 who had mild COVID-19 (a few samples of this study predate the infection). Cell type and time point are not known.

This clonotype was seen only a few times. The chain links TRBV5-4 to TRBJ1-1; D is ambiguous. Deletions cut 4 bases from V and 10 bases from J, with 20 bases between. Germline V gene data show CDR1 as SGHNT and CDR2 as YYREEE (reference sequence). This CDR3 region has 14 residues. DNA for the CDR3: TGTGCCAGCAGCGAAGGCGGACTGTATGCCGTAGCTTTCTTT. It translates to CASSEGGLYAVAFF.

In its sample, this clonotype was seen a few times. The chain is built from TRBV7-6 and TRBJ2-5; D remains unclear. Germline-derived CDR1 and CDR2 are SGHVS and FNYEAQ. Deletions cut 6 bases from V and 4 bases from J, with 9 bases between. CDR3 length: 12 amino acids. CDR3 protein: CASRRPRETQYF. CDR3 DNA sequence: TGTGCCAGCAGAAGGCCGAGAGAGACCCAGTACTTC.

In its sample, this clonotype was seen many times. V gene TRBV6-5 combines with J gene TRBJ1-1; D gene ambiguous. Germline CDR1 and CDR2: MNHEY and SVGAGI. This CDR3 has 14 amino acids. V shed 2 bases and J shed 4 bases, with 11 bases lying between them. The CDR3 DNA reads TGTGCCAGCAGTTACGTCAGTTCCACCACTGAAGCTTTCTTT. Amino acid sequence: CASSYVSSTTEAFF.

This clonotype was detected a few times. The rearrangement links TRBV6-5 to TRBJ1-2; no clear D gene. The V gene's germline CDR1 is MNHEY and CDR2 SVGAGI. V was pared by 2 bases and J by 4 bases, with 8 bases between. The CDR3 covers 13 residues. This chain's CDR3 is CASSYTKSYGYTF. In DNA form, the CDR3 reads TGTGCCAGCAGTTACACGAAGTCCTATGGCTACACCTTC.

This clonotype was seen only a few times. This chain connects TRBV6-6 to TRBJ1-5; 7 bases match TRBD1. CDR1 is MNHNY, CDR2 SVGAGI, per germline (reference sequence). There are 13 residues in the CDR3. J lost 7 bases, V lost 8 bases, and 8 bases had no gene match. In DNA form, the CDR3 reads TGTGCCAGCTTTAGGGGGCGCGGACAGCCCCAGCATTTT. Residues: CASFRGRGQPQHF.

The genes are TRBV7-2 and TRBJ1-6; 9 bases are a match to TRBD1. With V trimmed by 4 bases and J by 13 bases, 11 bases remained unmatched. The CDR3 covers 15 residues. CDR1 SGHTA and CDR2 FQGNSA come from the germline V gene. The CDR3 is CASSSDRGPYPPLHF. The CDR3, as DNA: TGTGCCAGCAGCTCGGACAGGGGACCCTACCCTCCCCTCCACTTT.

The table lists this clonotype with a few counts. The chain uses TRBV7-2 and TRBJ1-2, with 11 positions matching TRBD1. The CDR3 runs 16 residues. Germline V gives CDR1 SGHTA, CDR2 FQGNSA. Trimming cost V 1 base and J 4 bases; bases outside gene matches: 5. This CDR3 reads CASSLEGTGGAYGYTF. For the CDR3, the DNA is TGTGCCAGCAGCTTAGAAGGGACAGGGGGTGCCTATGGCTACACCTTC.

The V and J genes are TRBV12-3 or TRBV12-4 and TRBJ1-1; D ambiguous. The CDR3 is 11 residues long. V was pared by 8 bases and J by 8 bases, with 12 bases between. This CDR3 is CASRTTVEAFF. Here the CDR3 DNA reads TGTGCCAGCCGGACCACAGTGGAAGCTTTCTTT.

The rearrangement links TRBV28 to TRBJ1-3, with D unclear. The CDR3 sequence is 13 residues long. V lost 5 bases, J lost 0 bases, and 5 bases lay in between. Germline V gene data show CDR1 as MDHEN and CDR2 as SYDVKM. CDR3 amino acids: CASSPYSGNTIYF. The DNA for the CDR3 is TGTGCCAGCAGTCCCTACTCTGGAAACACCATATATTTT.

CDR3 region: CSALGRLNTEAFF. For the CDR3, the DNA is TGCAGTGCTCTGGGACGGTTGAACACTGAAGCTTTCTTT. J is TRBJ1-1 and V is TRBV20-1, with D tentatively TRBD1 (5 bases). The CDR3 extends over 13 amino acids. CDR1 DFQATT and CDR2 SNEGSKA come from the germline V gene (reference sequence). The V gene lost 5 bases and the J gene lost 0 bases, with 10 bases spanning the gap.

The chain is built from TRBV2 and TRBJ1-6; D is unclear. Germline V CDR1 and CDR2: SNHLY, FYNNEI. The CDR3 has 14 residues. The germline V and J ends were trimmed by 4 bases and 4 bases, with 8 bases remaining between them. The CDR3 loop is CASSAFPYNSPLHF. The CDR3 DNA reads as TGTGCCAGCAGTGCGTTCCCTTATAATTCACCCCTCCACTTT.

This chain connects TRBV10-3 to TRBJ2-7; 9 nucleotides match TRBD1. The germline V gene encodes CDR1 ENHRY and CDR2 SYGVKD. Trimming cost V 4 bases and J 3 bases; bases outside gene matches: 4. This CDR3 comprises 14 residues. CDR3 amino acids: CAISGTGVDYEQYV. The CDR3 DNA sequence: TGTGCCATCAGTGGGACAGGGGTAGACTACGAGCAGTACGTC.

V is TRBV7-9 and J is TRBJ2-1, with TRBD1 matching over 7 bases. Germline lookup yields CDR1 SEHNR and CDR2 FQNEAQ (reference sequence). The V gene end was trimmed by 5 bases and the J gene end by 4 bases; junction bases not matched to a gene: 14. The CDR3 length is 17 residues. CDR3 in amino acids: CASSTPLRQGLYNEQFF. CDR3 in DNA: TGTGCCAGCAGCACCCCCCTCCGACAGGGCCTTTACAATGAGCAGTTCTTC.

This clonotype was detected only a few times. The V and J genes are TRBV12-3 or TRBV12-4 and TRBJ2-2, with a tentative D call TRBD2 (7 bases). CDR3 length: 15 amino acids. Deletions cut 7 bases from V and 0 bases from J, with 12 bases between. CDR3 coding DNA: TGTGCCAGCAAAACGGGGGGCGCGAACACCGGGGAGCTGTTTTTT. Amino acids: CASKTGGANTGELFF.

This rearrangement joins TRBV5-1 to TRBJ2-3; no clear D. The V gene's germline CDR1 is SGHRS and CDR2 YFSETQ. This CDR3 contains 11 residues. Trimming shortened V by 4 bases and J by 14 bases, and 14 bases separated the two germline ends. Here the CDR3 DNA reads TGCGCCAGCAGCGCCGAAGGATGGCTGTATTTT. Translating it yields CASSAEGWLYF.

This clonotype was seen only a few times. The chain recombines TRBV11-2 with TRBJ2-5; D is possibly TRBD2 (6 bases). CDR1 is SGHAT and CDR2 is FQNNGV in the germline V gene. The CDR3 extends over 15 amino acids. The ends were cut back, 5 bases at V and 2 bases at J, with 15 bases in the middle. The chain's CDR3 is CASSAVTSVQETQYF. DNA for the CDR3: TGTGCCAGCAGCGCCGTGACTAGTGTTCAAGAGACCCAGTACTTC.

The chain has TRBV2 and TRBJ2-5; TRBD1 matches 8 bases. This CDR3 has 13 residues. Germline V gene sequence: CDR1 SNHLY, CDR2 FYNNEI. With 4 bases clipped from V and 5 bases from J, the junction kept 3 bases outside the gene matches. The CDR3 protein is CASSGNRGETQYF. The CDR3 nucleotides read TGTGCCAGCAGTGGAAACAGGGGGGAGACCCAGTACTTC.

This chain links TRBV18 with TRBJ2-5, with D maybe TRBD1 (5 bases). The CDR3 length is 14 residues. Looked up from germline, CDR1 is KGHSH and CDR2 is LQKENI. Trimming shortened V by 0 bases and J by 5 bases, and 10 bases separated the two germline ends. As DNA, the CDR3 is TGTGCCAGCTCACCACCGGCAGGGTACGAGACCCAGTACTTC. Translation gives CASSPPAGYETQYF.

The chain couples TRBV7-2 to TRBJ1-5; D gene ambiguous. Germline CDR1 SGHTA, CDR2 FQGNSA. The ends were cut back, 5 bases at V and 5 bases at J, with 13 bases in the middle. The CDR3 spans 14 residues. CDR3 DNA sequence: TGTGCCAGCAGCGTGTTCAGAGAGGATCAGCCCCAGCATTTT. It translates to CASSVFREDQPQHF.

This clonotype has a handful of counts. V is TRBV7-2 and J is TRBJ2-2; 11 bases fit TRBD2. Germline assignment: CDR1 SGHTA and CDR2 FQGNSA. V was pared by 3 bases and J by 4 bases, with 4 bases of the junction left unmatched. The CDR3 sequence is 16 residues long. In nucleotides, the CDR3 is TGTGCCAGCAGCTTCTTCGGGACTAGCGGCACCGGGGAGCTGTTTTTT. Translated: CASSFFGTSGTGELFF. Looking up the rest from reference TRBV7-2 and TRBJ2-2 gives the full variable domain: GAGVSQSPSNKVTEKGKDVELRCDPISGHTALYWYRQSLGQGLEFLIYFQGNSAPDKSGLPSDRFSAERTGGSVSTLTIQRTQQEDSAVYLCASSFFGTSGTGELFFGEGSRLTVL.

V gene TRBV7-9 combines with J gene TRBJ2-3; a possible D gene is TRBD2 (5 bases). Per germline, CDR1 SEHNR and CDR2 FQNEAQ (reference sequence). V lost 4 bases and J 4 bases, leaving 9 bases between the germline ends. The CDR3 has 13 residues. The CDR3 DNA reads TGTGCCAGCAGCTCTTCCGGGGCAGATACGCAGTATTTT. Translated, it gives CASSSSGADTQYF.

This clonotype was counted only a few times. V and J are TRBV30 and TRBJ1-6; D is uncertain. Looked up from germline, CDR1 is GTSNPN and CDR2 is SVGIG (reference sequence). V dropped 4 bases and J dropped 6 bases, with 10 bases sitting between them. CDR3 length: 13 amino acids. CDR3 DNA sequence: TGTGCCTGGAACGTCCTGATTAATTCACCCCTCCACTTT. Translated, it gives CAWNVLINSPLHF.

This clonotype was seen more than once but under ten times. This chain uses TRBV10-3 with TRBJ1-5; D is unclear. In germline, CDR1 is ENHRY, CDR2 SYGVKD. The CDR3 runs 15 residues. V shed 3 bases and J shed 2 bases, with 11 bases lying between them. The CDR3 sequence: CAISDRGYGNQPQHF. The CDR3 nucleotides read TGTGCCATCAGTGATCGAGGGTACGGCAATCAGCCCCAGCATTTT.

The chain couples TRBV2 to TRBJ2-7, with 7 bases fitting TRBD2. V gave up 8 bases and J gave up 3 bases; unmatched junction bases: 7. The V gene's germline CDR1 is SNHLY and CDR2 FYNNEI. This CDR3 is 13 amino acids long. CDR3: CASLLASGYEQYF. Here the CDR3 DNA reads TGTGCCAGCCTGTTGGCTAGCGGCTACGAGCAGTACTTC.

This clonotype was detected a few times. The genes are TRBV7-2 and TRBJ1-1; a possible D gene is TRBD1 (5 bases). This CDR3 is 13 amino acids long. Germline V gene lookup returns CDR1 SGHTA and CDR2 FQGNSA. V lost 6 bases, J lost 4 bases, and 12 bases lay in between. The CDR3 DNA reads TGTGCCAGCAGGAGGGGACTTACCACTGAAGCTTTCTTT. Translation gives CASRRGLTTEAFF.

Written as DNA, the CDR3 is TGTGCCAGCAATCCGGACAGGGGAGGATACGAGCAGTACTTC. Translation gives CASNPDRGGYEQYF. This chain links TRBV2 with TRBJ2-7; 9 nucleotides align to TRBD1. CDR1 is SNHLY and CDR2 is FYNNEI in the germline V gene. The junction had 8 bases not matched to a gene; V was cut back by 7 bases and J by 4 bases. The length of the CDR3 is 14 residues.

The chain combines TRBV12-5 with TRBJ1-2; D gene ambiguous. V shed 4 bases and J shed 8 bases, with 2 bases lying between them. The CDR3 sequence is 9 residues long. Per the germline V gene, CDR1 is LGHNT and CDR2 is FRNRAP. The CDR3 protein is CASGSGYTF. CDR3 nucleotides: TGTGCTAGTGGTTCGGGCTACACCTTC.

This clonotype was counted between two and nine times. The rearrangement links TRBV24-1 to TRBJ2-3; 9 positions agree with TRBD1. The junction had 8 bases not matched to a gene; V was cut back by 4 bases and J by 4 bases. The CDR3 has 16 residues. Germline V gene data show CDR1 as KGHDR and CDR2 as SFDVKD. The CDR3 region is CATSDAGTGTPDTQYF. DNA for the CDR3: TGTGCCACCAGTGACGCCGGGACAGGGACCCCAGATACGCAGTATTTT.